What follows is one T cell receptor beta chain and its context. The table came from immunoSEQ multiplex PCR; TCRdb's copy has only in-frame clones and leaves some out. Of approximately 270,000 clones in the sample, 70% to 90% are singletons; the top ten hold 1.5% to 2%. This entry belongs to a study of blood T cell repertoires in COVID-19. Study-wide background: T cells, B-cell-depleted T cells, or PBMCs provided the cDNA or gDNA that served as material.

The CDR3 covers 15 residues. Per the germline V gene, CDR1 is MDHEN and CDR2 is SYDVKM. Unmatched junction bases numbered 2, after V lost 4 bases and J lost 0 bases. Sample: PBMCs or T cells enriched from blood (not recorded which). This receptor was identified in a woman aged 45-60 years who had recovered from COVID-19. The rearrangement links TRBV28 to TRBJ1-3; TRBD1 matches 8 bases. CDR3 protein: CASSSGTGSGNTIYF. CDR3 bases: TGTGCCAGCAGTTCTGGGACAGGCTCTGGAAACACCATATATTTT.